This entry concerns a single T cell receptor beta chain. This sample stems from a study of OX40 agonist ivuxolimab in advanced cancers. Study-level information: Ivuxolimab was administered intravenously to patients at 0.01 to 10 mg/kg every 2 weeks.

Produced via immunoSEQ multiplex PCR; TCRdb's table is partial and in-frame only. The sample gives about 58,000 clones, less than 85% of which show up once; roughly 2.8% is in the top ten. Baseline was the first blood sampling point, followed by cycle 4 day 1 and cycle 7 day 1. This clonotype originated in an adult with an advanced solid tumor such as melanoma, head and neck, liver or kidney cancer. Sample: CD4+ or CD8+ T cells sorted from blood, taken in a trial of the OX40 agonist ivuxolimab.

The CDR3 nucleotides read TGTGCCTGGAGGAGGCTCTCTGGAAACACCATATATTTT. Amino acids: CAWRRLSGNTIYF. The genes are TRBV30 and TRBJ1-3, with D hard to call. Trimming cost V 3 bases and J 0 bases, with 6 bases left between them. The CDR3 contains 13 residues. Germline lookup yields CDR1 GTSNPN and CDR2 SVGIG (reference sequence).